This entry lists 17 T cell receptor beta chains sequenced from one sample in a study of OX40 agonist ivuxolimab in advanced cancers. Assay: immunoSEQ multiplex PCR; the TCRdb copy retains only in-frame clones and omits some. The table has about 90,000 clones, 80% to 90% seen once. This specimen was CD4+ or CD8+ T cells sorted from blood, taken in a trial of the OX40 agonist ivuxolimab. The receptors originated from an adult with an advanced solid tumor such as melanoma, head and neck, liver or kidney cancer.

The chain is built from TRBV28 and TRBJ2-3; 10 nucleotides align to TRBD1. V shed 6 bases and J 4 bases; nucleotides not matched to a gene: 4. The V gene's germline CDR1 is MDHEN and CDR2 SYDVKM. The CDR3 length is 14 residues. The CDR3 protein is CASRGTGASDTQYF. CDR3 nucleotide sequence: TGTGCCAGCAGGGGGACAGGGGCTTCAGATACGCAGTATTTT.

The chain is built from TRBV27 and TRBJ2-2; a weak D match, TRBD2 (6 bases). The germline V and J ends were trimmed by 6 bases and 4 bases, with 6 bases remaining between them. Germline V gene data show CDR1 as MNHEY and CDR2 as SMNVEV (reference sequence). The CDR3 totals 12 residues. Written as DNA, the CDR3 is TGTGCCAGCAGGCGGGGCACCGGGGAGCTGTTTTTT. It specifies CASRRGTGELFF.

The chain uses TRBV11-3 and TRBJ2-7; TRBD1 matches 8 bases. The CDR3 runs 14 residues. V was pared by 3 bases and J by 5 bases, with 6 bases of the junction left unmatched. The V gene's germline CDR1 is SGHNT and CDR2 YENEEA. CDR3 region: CASSLRTGWDEQYF. The CDR3 bases are TGTGCCAGCAGCTTGAGGACAGGGTGGGACGAGCAGTACTTC. Based on the CDR3 plus reference TRBV11-3 and TRBJ2-7, the full variable domain is EAGVVQSPRYKIIEKKQPVAFWCNPISGHNTLYWYLQNLGQGPELLIRYENEEAVDDSQLPKDRFSAERLKGVDSTLKIQPAELGDSAVYLCASSLRTGWDEQYFGPGTRLTVT.

The V and J genes are TRBV6-1 and TRBJ1-2; D is perhaps TRBD1 (6 bases). With 6 bases removed from V and 2 bases from J, the gap between germline ends came to 13 bases. The CDR3 is 14 amino acids. Looked up from germline, CDR1 is MNHNS and CDR2 is SASEGT. The CDR3, as DNA: TGTGCCAGCAGCGGAAACAGGGAGAACTATGGCTACACCTTC. This encodes CASSGNRENYGYTF.

The J gene is TRBJ2-5, the V gene TRBV5-4; D gene unclear. The CDR3 runs to 13 residues. V was clipped by 7 bases and J by 3 bases, with 13 bases between them. CDR1 is SGHNT, CDR2 YYREEE, per germline (reference sequence). In nucleotides, the CDR3 is TGTGCCAGCGGACCCTGGGCAGAAGAGACCCAGTACTTC. This codes for CASGPWAEETQYF.

This clone was seen at least ten times. The chain is built from TRBV10-1 and TRBJ2-7; D might be TRBD1 (7 bases). CDR1 is WNHNN, CDR2 SYGVQD, per germline (reference sequence). This CDR3 spans 14 amino acids. V was pared by 3 bases and J by 6 bases, with 15 bases between. For the CDR3, the DNA is TGCGCCAGCAGTGATACCGGGACAGCGGGCGAGCAGTACTTC. Its translation is CASSDTGTAGEQYF.

This chain connects TRBV6-6 to TRBJ2-7, with 9 bases fitting TRBD2. CDR1 and CDR2 from the germline V gene are MNHNY and SVGAGI (reference sequence). This CDR3 is 16 amino acids long. Germline trimming cut 1 base from V and 3 bases from J; bases unmatched to any gene: 7. CDR3 amino acids: CASSYLSAGGDYEQYF. For the CDR3, the DNA is TGTGCCAGCAGTTACTTATCAGCGGGAGGAGACTACGAGCAGTACTTC.

V gene TRBV30 combines with J gene TRBJ2-1; TRBD2 agrees at 11 bases. Trimming cost V 1 base and J 0 bases; bases outside gene matches: 5. The CDR3 loop spans 17 amino acids. In germline, CDR1 is GTSNPN, CDR2 SVGIG (reference sequence). The CDR3 region has the DNA TGTGCCTGGAGTGACGCTAGCGGGAGGCTCTCCTACAATGAGCAGTTCTTC. Encoded protein: CAWSDASGRLSYNEQFF.

The gene calls are TRBV19 and TRBJ1-4, with D possibly being TRBD1 (5 bases). The CDR3 contains 13 residues. The V gene's germline CDR1 is LNHDA and CDR2 SQIVND (reference sequence). Between the trimmed V and J ends, which lost 3 bases and 8 bases, there was a span of 10 bases. The CDR3 region has the DNA TGTGCCAGTAGTATGACACGGGGGGAAAAACTGTTTTTT. The encoded protein is CASSMTRGEKLFF.

The chain combines TRBV13 with TRBJ1-6, with 8 bases matching TRBD1. V dropped 5 bases and J dropped 10; count of bases not matched to a gene: 7. CDR3 size: 14 residues. Germline lookup yields CDR1 PRHDT and CDR2 FYEKMQ (reference sequence). CDR3 sequence reads: CASSRGQGKSPLHF. Here the CDR3 DNA reads TGTGCCAGCAGCAGAGGACAGGGTAAATCACCCCTCCACTTT. The complete variable domain, with remaining parts taken from reference TRBV13 and TRBJ1-6, reads AAGVIQSPRHLIKEKRETATLKCYPIPRHDTVYWYQQGPGQDPQFLISFYEKMQSDKGSIPDRFSAQQFSDYHSELNMSSLELGDSALYFCASSRGQGKSPLHFGNGTRLTVT.

The V gene is TRBV29-1, the J gene TRBJ2-2, with D hard to call. This CDR3 comprises 14 residues. Trimming took off 4 bases at V and 0 bases at J, with 9 bases between the two ends. In germline, CDR1 is SQVTM, CDR2 ANQGSEA. As DNA, the CDR3 is TGCAGCGTTGGGGTGGACGCGAACACCGGGGAGCTGTTTTTT. Translated, it gives CSVGVDANTGELFF.

The sample holds a few counts of this clone. The genes are TRBV21-1 and TRBJ2-5; TRBD1 was called by the table and not checked on the DNA. TRBV21-1 is described as a pseudogene. The CDR3 runs to 14 residues. The CDR3 spells CASSNSGTAETQYF. The CDR3 bases are TGTGCCAGCAGCAACTCCGGGACAGCAGAGACCCAGTACTTC.

CDR3 in DNA: TGTGCCAGCTCACCTCCCGGGACTGCAGGGAGCAATGAGCAGTTCTTC. This encodes CASSPPGTAGSNEQFF. This chain joins TRBV18 and TRBJ2-1; tentative D call: TRBD2 (6 bases). CDR1 KGHSH and CDR2 LQKENI come from the germline V gene. V lost 3 bases, J lost 6 bases, and 18 bases lay in between. The CDR3 covers 16 residues.

The chain's CDR3 is CASSPAGQPQHF. For the CDR3, the DNA is TGTGCCAGCAGTCCGGCCGGTCAGCCCCAGCATTTT. The V and J genes are TRBV28 and TRBJ1-5, with D unresolved. Germline V gives CDR1 MDHEN, CDR2 SYDVKM. V gave up 5 bases and J gave up 6 bases, with 8 bases separating them. The CDR3 has 12 amino acids.

This clone appeared once. The chain joins TRBV27 to TRBJ2-7; the D call may be TRBD1 or TRBD2 (5 bases each). The V and J ends lost 3 bases and 1 base respectively, with 10 bases between them. Germline lookup yields CDR1 MNHEY and CDR2 SMNVEV (reference sequence). There are 14 residues in the CDR3. The CDR3 spells CASSFGTGSYEQYF. In DNA form, the CDR3 reads TGTGCCAGCAGTTTCGGGACGGGTTCCTACGAGCAGTACTTC.

V is TRBV27 and J is TRBJ1-4; D might be TRBD1 (5 bases). Germline assignment: CDR1 MNHEY and CDR2 SMNVEV (reference sequence). This CDR3 has 16 residues. Trimming removed 2 bases at V and 5 bases at J, with 15 bases between. This CDR3 is CASSLIHGGRNEKLFF. CDR3 DNA: TGTGCCAGCAGTTTAATTCACGGGGGGAGGAATGAAAAACTGTTTTTT.

The rearrangement joins TRBV5-8 to TRBJ2-2; no firm D call. This CDR3 is 13 amino acids long. V dropped 2 bases and J dropped 5 bases, with 7 bases sitting between them. The germline gives CDR1 SGHTS, CDR2 YDEGEE. CDR3 region: CASSFVETGELFF. CDR3 DNA sequence: TGTGCCAGCAGCTTCGTTGAGACCGGGGAGCTGTTTTTT.